This passage covers 4 T cell receptor beta chains from one sample sequenced in a study of CD8 T cells in Susac syndrome (dated by TCRdb to the late 2010s). The library was made by the immunoSEQ multiplex PCR assay. RNA was extracted using the RNeasy kit, and roughly 0.5 to 1 microgram was reverse transcribed with random hexamers. The public reads were run again by TCRdb, first through fastp at Q25 and then through MiXCR, and only productive beta chains were kept. Here each entry gathers all rows of one CDR3 protein and keeps the most common genes and DNA. Present in this sample are tens of thousands of distinct CDR3 sequences, about 93% of which were seen just once. The ten top clones hold approximately 0.3% of the sample. Sequenced input: CD4+ T cells from PBMCs. The source of these receptors is a human donor with Susac syndrome.

The V call is TRBV30, the J call TRBJ1-5; 9 bases line up with TRBD1. The CDR3 is 13 amino acids. With 3 bases clipped from V and 9 bases from J, the junction kept 6 bases outside the gene matches. Germline-derived CDR1 and CDR2 are GTSNPN and SVGIG (reference sequence). The CDR3 nucleotides are TGTGCCTGGAGCTTGGGACAGGGCGCGCCCCAGCATTTT. Its protein product is CAWSLGQGAPQHF. The variable domain in full, with the rest retrieved from reference TRBV30 and TRBJ1-5, is SQTIHQWPATLVQPVGSPLSLECTVEGTSNPNLYWYRQAAGRGLQLLFYSVGIGQISSEVPQNLSASRPQDRQFILSSKKLLLSDSGFYLCAWSLGQGAPQHFGDGTRLSIL.

The J gene is TRBJ1-3, the V gene TRBV27; no clear D gene. The V and J ends lost 2 bases and 0 bases respectively, with 8 bases between them. CDR3 length: 15 residues. Germline V lookup: CDR1 MNHEY, CDR2 SMNVEV (reference sequence). The CDR3 loop is CASSLTWNSGNTIYF. Written as DNA, the CDR3 is TGTGCCAGCAGTTTAACCTGGAACTCTGGAAACACCATATATTTT.

The J gene is TRBJ1-6, the V gene TRBV7-6; unclear D gene. Per the germline V gene, CDR1 is SGHVS and CDR2 is FNYEAQ. The CDR3 sequence is 15 residues long. V lost 1 base, J lost 6 bases, and 10 bases lay in between. The CDR3 protein is CASSLEGKSNSPLHF. Written as DNA, the CDR3 is TGTGCCAGCAGCTTAGAGGGAAAGAGTAATTCACCCCTCCACTTT.

The V and J genes are TRBV28 and TRBJ1-2; a possible D gene is TRBD1 (6 bases). Trimming removed 2 bases at V and 7 bases at J, with 14 bases between. This CDR3 region has 14 residues. Germline values: CDR1 MDHEN, CDR2 SYDVKM. In DNA, the CDR3 is TGTGCCAGCAGTTTAGGAGGGGGGTCAGGTGGCTACACCTTC. This gives the protein CASSLGGGSGGYTF.